This T cell receptor (beta chain) stems from a study of blood T cell repertoires in COVID-19. Study overall: The United States, Italy and Spain provided the acute and convalescent COVID-19 samples.

The CDR3 consists of 15 residues. V gave up 2 bases and J gave up 9 bases, with 14 bases separating them. Looked up from germline, CDR1 is MNHNS and CDR2 is SASEGT. The authors' processing: Nucleated cell counts were estimated from reference gene primer amplification. The method was immunoSEQ multiplex PCR; TCRdb's version includes in-frame clones alone and lacks a portion of them. That table supplies the V and J calls and clone size; D and trimming were determined from the DNA. In the table there are tens of thousands of clones, approximately 75% of which are singletons. The chain recombines TRBV6-1 with TRBJ2-6; D might be TRBD2 (7 bases). The specimen was peripheral blood. The sequence derives from a human donor in a cohort sampled during active COVID-19. CDR3: CASSENRGGVNVLTF. The CDR3 coding sequence is TGTGCCAGCAGTGAAAATAGGGGGGGTGTCAACGTCCTGACTTTC.